The clone carrying this TCR beta chain has just one count. The CDR3 loop spans 18 amino acids. The V and J ends lost 0 bases and 5 bases, in that order; junction bases with no gene match: 12. Germline V gene sequence: CDR1 SGDLS, CDR2 YYNGEE. The sample is drawn from a study of cytomegalovirus exposure and HLA in healthy donors. Study-wide background: Earlier work reported 100 million or so unique TCR beta sequences from about 179 million T cells.

PCR employed 60 Vbeta and 13 Jbeta primers. TCRdb's copy holds only in-frame clones and misses some; the assay was immunoSEQ multiplex PCR. The data hold just under 95,000 clones, with around 84% observed a single time. Sequenced sample: PBMCs. V is TRBV9 and J is TRBJ2-2, with 8 bases aligning to TRBD2. The sequence came from a human donor in good health. CDR3 amino acids: CASSVVGSGKGRTGELFF. The CDR3 DNA sequence: TGTGCCAGCAGCGTAGTTGGTAGCGGGAAAGGGAGAACCGGGGAGCTGTTTTTT.